This T cell receptor beta chain was identified during a study of blood T cells in healthy people across ages. The second PCR ran about 6 to 12 cycles with a sample-barcoded 5' primer and J-beta primers. TCRdb fed the 5' RACE reads into MiXCR, producing one record per CDR3 protein. In the table there are about 930,000 distinct CDR3 sequences, under 35% of which are singletons. These data were likewise used in another study, on T cells of mothers and their children. From that second work: Over 9 million reads per mother and around 3 million per child were obtained.

Sequences were obtained from blood. The source is a woman between 40 and 50 years old in good health.

DNA of the CDR3: TGTGCCAGCAGCTTGGCAACCTCAACTAATGAAAAACTGTTTTTT. This gives the protein CASSLATSTNEKLFF. The V gene is TRBV7-2, the J gene TRBJ1-4; no clear D gene. V lost 3 bases, J lost 0 bases, and 8 bases lay in between. Germline V CDR1 and CDR2: SGHTA, FQGNSA. CDR3 length: 15 amino acids.